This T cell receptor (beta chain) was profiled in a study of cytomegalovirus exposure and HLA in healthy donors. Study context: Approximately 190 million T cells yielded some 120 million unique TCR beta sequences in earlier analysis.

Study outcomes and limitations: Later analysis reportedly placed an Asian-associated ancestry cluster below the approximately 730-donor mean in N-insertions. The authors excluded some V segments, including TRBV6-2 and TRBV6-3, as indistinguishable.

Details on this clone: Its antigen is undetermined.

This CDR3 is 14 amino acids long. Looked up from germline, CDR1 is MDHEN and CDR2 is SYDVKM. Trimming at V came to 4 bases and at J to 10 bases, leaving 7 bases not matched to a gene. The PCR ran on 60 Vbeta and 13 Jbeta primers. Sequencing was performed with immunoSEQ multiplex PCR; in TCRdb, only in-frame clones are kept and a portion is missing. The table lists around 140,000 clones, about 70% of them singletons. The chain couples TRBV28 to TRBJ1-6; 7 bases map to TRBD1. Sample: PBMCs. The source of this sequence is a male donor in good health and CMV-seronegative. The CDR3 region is CASSSTGRRSPLHF. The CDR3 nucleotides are TGTGCCAGCAGTTCGACAGGGAGGCGATCACCCCTCCACTTT. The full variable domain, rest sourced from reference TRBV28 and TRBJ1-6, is DVKVTQSSRYLVKRTGEKVFLECVQDMDHENMFWYRQDPGLGLRLIYFSYDVKMKEKGDIPEGYSVSREKKERFSLILESASTNQTSMYLCASSSTGRRSPLHFGNGTRLTVT.